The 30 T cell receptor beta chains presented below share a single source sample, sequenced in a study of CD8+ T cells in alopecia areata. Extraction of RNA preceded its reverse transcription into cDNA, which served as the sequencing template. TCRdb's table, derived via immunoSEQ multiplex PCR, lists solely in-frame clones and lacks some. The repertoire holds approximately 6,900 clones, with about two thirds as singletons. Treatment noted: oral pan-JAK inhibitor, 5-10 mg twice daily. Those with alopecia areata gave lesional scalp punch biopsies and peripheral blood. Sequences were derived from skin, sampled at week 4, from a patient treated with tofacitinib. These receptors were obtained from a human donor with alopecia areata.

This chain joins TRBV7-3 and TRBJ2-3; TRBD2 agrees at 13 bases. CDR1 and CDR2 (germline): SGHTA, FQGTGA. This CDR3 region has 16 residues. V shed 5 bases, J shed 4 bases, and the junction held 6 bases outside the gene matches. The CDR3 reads CASSRTSGSTADTQYF. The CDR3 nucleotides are TGTGCCAGCAGCAGGACTAGCGGGAGTACCGCAGATACGCAGTATTTT.

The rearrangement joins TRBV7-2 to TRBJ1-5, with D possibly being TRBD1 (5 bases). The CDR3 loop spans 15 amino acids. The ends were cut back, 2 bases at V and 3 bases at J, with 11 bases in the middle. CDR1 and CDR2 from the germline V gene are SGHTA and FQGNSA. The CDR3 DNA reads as TGTGCCAGCAGCTTACCCCGACAGTCCAATCAGCCCCAGCATTTT. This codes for CASSLPRQSNQPQHF.

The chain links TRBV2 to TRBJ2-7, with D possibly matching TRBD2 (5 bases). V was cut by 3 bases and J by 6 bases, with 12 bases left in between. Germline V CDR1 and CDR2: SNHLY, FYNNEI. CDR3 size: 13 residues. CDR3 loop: CASSETGFGEQYF. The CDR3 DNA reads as TGTGCCAGCAGTGAGACGGGATTTGGCGAGCAGTACTTC. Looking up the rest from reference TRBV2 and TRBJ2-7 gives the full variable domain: EPEVTQTPSHQVTQMGQEVILRCVPISNHLYFYWYRQILGQKVEFLVSFYNNEISEKSEIFDDQFSVERPDGSNFTLKIRSTKLEDSAMYFCASSETGFGEQYFGPGTRLTVT.

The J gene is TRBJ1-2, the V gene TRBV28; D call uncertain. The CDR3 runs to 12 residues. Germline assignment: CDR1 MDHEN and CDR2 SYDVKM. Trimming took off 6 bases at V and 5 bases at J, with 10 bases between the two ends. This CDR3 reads CASSPRGYGYTF. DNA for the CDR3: TGTGCCAGCAGCCCCCGAGGATATGGCTACACCTTC.

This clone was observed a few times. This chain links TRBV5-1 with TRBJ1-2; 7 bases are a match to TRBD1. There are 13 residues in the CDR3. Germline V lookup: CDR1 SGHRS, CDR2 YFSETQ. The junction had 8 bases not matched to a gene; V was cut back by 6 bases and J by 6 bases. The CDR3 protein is CASNAGQSHGYTF. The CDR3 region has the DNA TGCGCCAGCAACGCGGGACAGTCTCATGGCTACACCTTC.

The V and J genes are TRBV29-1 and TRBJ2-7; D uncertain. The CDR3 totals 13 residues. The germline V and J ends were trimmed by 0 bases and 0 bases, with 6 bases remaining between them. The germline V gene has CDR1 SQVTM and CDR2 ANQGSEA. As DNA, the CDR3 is TGCAGCGTTGAAGAAGGAGCCTCCTACGAGCAGTACTTC. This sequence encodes CSVEEGASYEQYF.

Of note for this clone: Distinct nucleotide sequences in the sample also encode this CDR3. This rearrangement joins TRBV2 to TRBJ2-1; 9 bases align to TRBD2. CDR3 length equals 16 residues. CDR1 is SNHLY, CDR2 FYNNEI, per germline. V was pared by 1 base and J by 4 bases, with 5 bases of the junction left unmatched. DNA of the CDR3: TGTGCCAGCAGTGAAGTACGACTAGCGGTTTACAATGAGCAGTTCTTC. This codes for CASSEVRLAVYNEQFF. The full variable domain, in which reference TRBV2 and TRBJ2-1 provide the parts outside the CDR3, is EPEVTQTPSHQVTQMGQEVILRCVPISNHLYFYWYRQILGQKVEFLVSFYNNEISEKSEIFDDQFSVERPDGSNFTLKIRSTKLEDSAMYFCASSEVRLAVYNEQFFGPGTRLTVL.

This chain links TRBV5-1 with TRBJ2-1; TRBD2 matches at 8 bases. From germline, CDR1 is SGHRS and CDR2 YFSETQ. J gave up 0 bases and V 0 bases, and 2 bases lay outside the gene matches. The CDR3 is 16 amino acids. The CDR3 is CASSLVGGASYNEQFF. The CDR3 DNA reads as TGCGCCAGCAGCTTGGTCGGGGGGGCCTCCTACAATGAGCAGTTCTTC.

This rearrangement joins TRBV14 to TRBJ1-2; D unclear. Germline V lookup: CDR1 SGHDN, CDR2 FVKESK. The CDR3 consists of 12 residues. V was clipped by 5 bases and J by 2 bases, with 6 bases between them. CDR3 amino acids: CASSEQNYGYTF. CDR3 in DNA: TGTGCCAGCAGCGAGCAGAACTATGGCTACACCTTC.

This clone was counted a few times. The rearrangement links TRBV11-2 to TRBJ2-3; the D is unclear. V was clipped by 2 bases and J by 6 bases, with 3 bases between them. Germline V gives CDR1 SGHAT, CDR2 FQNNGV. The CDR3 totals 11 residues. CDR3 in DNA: TGTGCCAGCAGCTTACTGGATACGCAGTATTTT. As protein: CASSLLDTQYF.

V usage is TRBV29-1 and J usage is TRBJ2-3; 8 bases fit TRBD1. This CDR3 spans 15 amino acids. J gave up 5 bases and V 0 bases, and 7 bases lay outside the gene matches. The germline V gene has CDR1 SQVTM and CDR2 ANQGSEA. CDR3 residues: CSVEDRTGFRDTQYF. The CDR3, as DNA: TGCAGCGTTGAAGACCGGACAGGGTTCAGAGATACGCAGTATTTT.

Written as DNA, the CDR3 is TGCGCCAGCAGCTTGTCGACGGGAGGGGTCACCGGGGAGCTGTTTTTT. Translation gives CASSLSTGGVTGELFF. This sequence joins TRBV5-1 and TRBJ2-2, with 8 positions matching TRBD2. The CDR3 covers 16 residues. Trimming at V came to 1 base and at J to 4 bases, leaving 6 bases not matched to a gene. The germline CDR1 and CDR2 sequences are SGHRS and YFSETQ.

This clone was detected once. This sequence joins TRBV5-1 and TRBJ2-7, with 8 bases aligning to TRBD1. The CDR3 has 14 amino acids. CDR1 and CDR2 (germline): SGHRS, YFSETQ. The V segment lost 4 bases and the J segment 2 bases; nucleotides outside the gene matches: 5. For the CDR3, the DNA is TGCGCCAGCAGCCTAGGACAGGGTCCCTACGAGCAGTACTTC. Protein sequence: CASSLGQGPYEQYF.

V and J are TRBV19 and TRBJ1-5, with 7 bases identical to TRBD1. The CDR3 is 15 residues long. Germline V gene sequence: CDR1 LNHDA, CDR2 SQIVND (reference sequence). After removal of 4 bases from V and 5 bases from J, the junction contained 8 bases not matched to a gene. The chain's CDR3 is CASSNGTDSYQPQHF. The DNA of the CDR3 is TGTGCCAGTAGTAACGGGACAGATTCGTATCAGCCCCAGCATTTT.

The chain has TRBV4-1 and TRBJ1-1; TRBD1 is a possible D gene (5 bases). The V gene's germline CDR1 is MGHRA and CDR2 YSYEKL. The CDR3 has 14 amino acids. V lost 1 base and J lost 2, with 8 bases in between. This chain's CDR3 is CASSQARGNTEAFF. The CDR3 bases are TGCGCCAGCAGCCAAGCTAGGGGAAACACTGAAGCTTTCTTT.

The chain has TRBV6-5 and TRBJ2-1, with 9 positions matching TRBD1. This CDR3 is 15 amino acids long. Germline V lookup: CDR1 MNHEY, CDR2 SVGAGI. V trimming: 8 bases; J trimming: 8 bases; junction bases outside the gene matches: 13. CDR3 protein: CASQHTGGSIHEQFF. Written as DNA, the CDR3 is TGTGCCAGCCAGCACACAGGGGGCTCAATTCATGAGCAGTTCTTC.

CDR3 bases: TGTGCCTGGAGTGTACCCTGGACGGCCTCCTACGAGCAGTACTTC. It translates to CAWSVPWTASYEQYF. This chain uses TRBV30 with TRBJ2-7, with unresolved D. The V end was cut by 0 bases, the J end by 0 bases, with 12 bases between. Germline assignment: CDR1 GTSNPN and CDR2 SVGIG (reference sequence). The CDR3 covers 15 residues.

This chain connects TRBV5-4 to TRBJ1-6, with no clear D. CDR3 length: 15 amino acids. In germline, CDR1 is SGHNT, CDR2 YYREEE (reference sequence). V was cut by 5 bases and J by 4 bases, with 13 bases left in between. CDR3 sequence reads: CASRRDLLYNSPLHF. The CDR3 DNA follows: TGTGCCAGCAGGCGGGATCTACTGTATAATTCACCCCTCCACTTT.

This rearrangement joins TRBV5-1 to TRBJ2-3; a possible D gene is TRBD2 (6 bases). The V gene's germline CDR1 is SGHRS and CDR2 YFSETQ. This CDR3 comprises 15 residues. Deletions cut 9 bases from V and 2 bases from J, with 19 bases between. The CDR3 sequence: CATRHGDSYTDTQYF. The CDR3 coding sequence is TGCGCCACCCGCCATGGGGACTCTTACACAGATACGCAGTATTTT.

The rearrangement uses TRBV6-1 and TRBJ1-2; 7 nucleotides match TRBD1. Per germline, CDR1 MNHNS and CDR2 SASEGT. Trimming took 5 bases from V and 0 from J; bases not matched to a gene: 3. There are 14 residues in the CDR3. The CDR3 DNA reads TGTGCCAGCAGTCGGGACAGCGCTAACTATGGCTACACCTTC. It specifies CASSRDSANYGYTF.

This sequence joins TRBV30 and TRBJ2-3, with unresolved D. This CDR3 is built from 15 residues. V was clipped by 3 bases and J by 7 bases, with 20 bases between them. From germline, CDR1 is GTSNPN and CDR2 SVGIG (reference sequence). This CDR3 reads CAWSRGVGPQNTQYF. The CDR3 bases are TGTGCCTGGAGCAGAGGAGTCGGACCCCAAAATACGCAGTATTTT.

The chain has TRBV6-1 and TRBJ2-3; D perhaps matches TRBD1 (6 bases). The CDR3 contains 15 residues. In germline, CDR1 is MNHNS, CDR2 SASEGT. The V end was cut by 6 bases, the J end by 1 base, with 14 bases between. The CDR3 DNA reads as TGTGCCAGCAGCCCCAGGACAGATGGCACAGATACGCAGTATTTT. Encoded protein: CASSPRTDGTDTQYF.

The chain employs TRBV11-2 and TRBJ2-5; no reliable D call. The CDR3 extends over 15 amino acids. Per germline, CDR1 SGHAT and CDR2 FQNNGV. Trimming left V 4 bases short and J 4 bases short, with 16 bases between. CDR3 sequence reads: CASSSVVGLLETQYF. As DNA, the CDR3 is TGTGCCAGCAGCTCCGTGGTGGGCCTGCTAGAGACCCAGTACTTC. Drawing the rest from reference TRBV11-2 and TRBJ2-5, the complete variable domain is EAGVAQSPRYKIIEKRQSVAFWCNPISGHATLYWYQQILGQGPKLLIQFQNNGVVDDSQLPKDRFSAERLKGVDSTLKIQPAKLEDSAVYLCASSSVVGLLETQYFGPGTRLLVL.

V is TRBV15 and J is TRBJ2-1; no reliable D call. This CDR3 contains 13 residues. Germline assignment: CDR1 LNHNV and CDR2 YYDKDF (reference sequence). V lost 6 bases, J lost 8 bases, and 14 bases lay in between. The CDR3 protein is CATRDLHDDEQFF. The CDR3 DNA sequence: TGTGCCACCAGGGATTTACATGACGATGAGCAGTTCTTC. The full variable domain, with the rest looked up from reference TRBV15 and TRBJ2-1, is DAMVIQNPRYQVTQFGKPVTLSCSQTLNHNVMYWYQQKSSQAPKLLFHYYDKDFNNEADTPDNFQSRRPNTSFCFLDIRSPGLGDTAMYLCATRDLHDDEQFFGPGTRLTVL.

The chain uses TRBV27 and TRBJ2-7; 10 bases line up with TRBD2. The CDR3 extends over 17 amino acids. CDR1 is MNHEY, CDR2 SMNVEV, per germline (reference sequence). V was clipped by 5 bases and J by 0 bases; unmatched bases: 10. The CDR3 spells CASSPRGSGRSSYEQYF. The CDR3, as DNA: TGTGCCAGCAGTCCTCGGGGTAGCGGGAGGAGCTCCTACGAGCAGTACTTC.

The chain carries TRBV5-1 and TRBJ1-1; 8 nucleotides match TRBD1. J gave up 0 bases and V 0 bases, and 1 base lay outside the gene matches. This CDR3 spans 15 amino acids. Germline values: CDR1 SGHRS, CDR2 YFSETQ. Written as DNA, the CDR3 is TGCGCCAGCAGCTTGGAGGACAGGGTGAACACTGAAGCTTTCTTT. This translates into CASSLEDRVNTEAFF.

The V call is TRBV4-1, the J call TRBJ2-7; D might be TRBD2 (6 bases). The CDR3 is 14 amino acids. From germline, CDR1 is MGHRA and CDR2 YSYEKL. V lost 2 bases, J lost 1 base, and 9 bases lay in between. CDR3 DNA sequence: TGCGCCAGCAGCCAACAAGGAGGGTCCTACGAGCAGTACTTC. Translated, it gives CASSQQGGSYEQYF.

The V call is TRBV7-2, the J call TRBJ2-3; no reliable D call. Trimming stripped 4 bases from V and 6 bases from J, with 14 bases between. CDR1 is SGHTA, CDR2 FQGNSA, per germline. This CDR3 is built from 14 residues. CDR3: CASSSPSRGDTQYF. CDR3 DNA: TGTGCCAGCAGCTCCCCATCCCGTGGGGATACGCAGTATTTT.

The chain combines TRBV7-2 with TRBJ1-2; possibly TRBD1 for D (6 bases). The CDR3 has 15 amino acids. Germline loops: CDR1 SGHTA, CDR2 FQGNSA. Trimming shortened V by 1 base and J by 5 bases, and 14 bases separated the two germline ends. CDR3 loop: CASSLVHGGAYGYTF. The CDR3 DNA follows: TGTGCCAGCAGCTTAGTACATGGGGGGGCGTATGGCTACACCTTC.

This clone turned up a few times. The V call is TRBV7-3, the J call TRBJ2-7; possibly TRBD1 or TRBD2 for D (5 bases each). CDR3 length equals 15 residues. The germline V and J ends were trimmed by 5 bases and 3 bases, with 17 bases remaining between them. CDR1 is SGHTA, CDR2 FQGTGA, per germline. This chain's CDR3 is CASSANPGRGYEQYF. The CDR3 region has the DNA TGTGCCAGCAGCGCCAACCCGGGACGGGGCTACGAGCAGTACTTC.